This T cell receptor beta chain derives from a study of blood T cell repertoires in COVID-19. As for the study in general: Donors in the United States, Italy and Spain gave samples during acute or convalescent COVID-19.

The table came from immunoSEQ multiplex PCR; TCRdb's copy has only in-frame clones and leaves some out. Of 25,000 to 35,000 clones listed, about 83% are singletons. Sequences were obtained from peripheral blood. The sequence was obtained from a man in his 70s with active COVID-19.

The CDR3 region is CASSPNSDNEQFF. In nucleotides, the CDR3 is TGTGCCAGCTCACCTAACTCGGACAATGAGCAGTTCTTC. The chain couples TRBV18 to TRBJ2-1; D gene uncertain. Germline V gene lookup returns CDR1 KGHSH and CDR2 LQKENI. Between the trimmed V and J ends, which lost 3 bases and 5 bases, there was a span of 8 bases. This CDR3 contains 13 residues.